The clone carrying this TCR beta chain turned up a few times. What it binds is not known. At one end the junction does not follow the germline gene, possibly because of a read error. The CDR3 runs to 13 residues. CDR1 SSHAT and CDR2 FNYEAQ come from the germline V gene (reference sequence). This specimen belongs to a study of post-analysis software for immune sequencing data. In the study overall: Included courses were relapsing-remitting and secondary progressive multiple sclerosis; progressive-relapsing multiple sclerosis was also included. Overall study findings and caveats: Relative to controls, patients had about five TRBV segments at higher frequency, with TRBV5-6, TRBV5-1 and TRBV20-1 among these. Significantly lower normalized Chao1 diversity was seen in multiple sclerosis patients than in controls.

Unique molecular identifiers had been added to the TCR beta cDNA libraries. Approximately 450,000 cDNA molecules were recovered from an input of about 0.85 to 11 million T cells. TCRdb ran MiXCR on the PCR reads and lists one entry per CDR3 protein. The sample comprises about 430,000 distinct CDR3 sequences, 39% of which are singletons, and 7.5% to 8.5% rests with the top ten. This sequence originates from a girl under 10 years old with multiple sclerosis. The chain is built from TRBV7-7 and TRBJ2-3, with D maybe TRBD2 (6 bases). Input material: blood. The CDR3 is CASSLYAGDTQYF. CDR3 DNA sequence: TGTGCTAGCAGCTTATATGCGGGGGATACGCAGTATTTT.